Shown below are 26 T cell receptor beta chains from a single sample sequenced in a study of neurological immune-mediated disorders. TCRdb reprocessed the 5' RACE reads with MiXCR, giving one entry per CDR3 protein. The table includes about 45,000 distinct CDR3 sequences, roughly 21% detected once. Time point here: technical triplicate 3. Material for sequencing was PBMCs. The receptors were gathered from a man in his sixties with HTLV-1-associated myelopathy (HAM/TSP).

There are many counts of this clonotype. The J gene is TRBJ2-1, the V gene TRBV7-3, with D perhaps matching TRBD2 (5 bases). Trimming took 2 bases from V and 2 from J, leaving 10 bases between them. Germline CDR1 is SGHTA and CDR2 is FQGTGA. The CDR3 length is 15 residues. The CDR3 nucleotides read TGTGCCAGCAGCTTAGGGAGTTCCACCTACAATGAGCAGTTCTTC. Protein: CASSLGSSTYNEQFF.

In its sample, this clonotype was seen many times. The chain uses TRBV5-1 and TRBJ2-3, with TRBD2 identical over 7 bases. Germline CDR1 is SGHRS and CDR2 is YFSETQ. Unmatched junction bases numbered 4, after V lost 1 base and J lost 5 bases. The CDR3 totals 14 residues. The CDR3 DNA is TGCGCCAGCAGCTTGAGCGGGACCAAAGATACGCAGTATTTT. This translates into CASSLSGTKDTQYF.

This clonotype was seen many times. The rearrangement joins TRBV15 to TRBJ1-3, with a possible D match to TRBD1 (5 bases). The CDR3 sequence is 19 residues long. Germline CDR1 reads LNHNV; CDR2 reads YYDKDF (reference sequence). Trimming pared 0 bases from V and 6 bases from J, leaving 24 bases between. As DNA, the CDR3 is TGTGCCACCAGCAGAGAGGGCCGGACAACCTGGAAAAACTTAAACACCATATATTTT. It is translated as CATSREGRTTWKNLNTIYF. Full variable domain (outside the CDR3, taken from reference TRBV15 and TRBJ1-3): DAMVIQNPRYQVTQFGKPVTLSCSQTLNHNVMYWYQQKSSQAPKLLFHYYDKDFNNEADTPDNFQSRRPNTSFCFLDIRSPGLGDTAMYLCATSREGRTTWKNLNTIYFGEGSWLTVV.

This clonotype was observed many times. The gene calls are TRBV11-3 and TRBJ1-2, with 7 bases that match TRBD1. Unmatched junction bases numbered 14, after V lost 5 bases and J lost 14 bases. The CDR3 is 13 residues long. Per the germline V gene, CDR1 is SGHNT and CDR2 is YENEEA. The CDR3 loop is CASSPIPGQSLTF. CDR3 DNA: TGTGCCAGCAGCCCAATCCCGGGACAGTCGTTAACCTTC.

A remark on this clonotype: A much larger clonotype is one base distant, so this may be a read error. The chain links TRBV28 to TRBJ2-1; 8 bases line up with TRBD1. The CDR3 sequence is 15 residues long. V was pared by 10 bases and J by 1 base, with 9 bases of the junction left unmatched. Germline V gives CDR1 MDHEN, CDR2 SYDVKM. CDR3 loop: CATRQGSLSYNEQFF. As DNA, the CDR3 is TGTGCCACCCGACAGGGGTCACTGTCCTACAATGAGCAGTTCTTC.

Ten or more counts support this clonotype. This chain joins TRBV6-2 or TRBV6-3 and TRBJ2-1; D not certain. Trimming pared 7 bases from V and 3 bases from J, leaving 16 bases between. The CDR3 has 15 residues. The germline V gene encodes CDR1 MNHEY and CDR2 SVGEGT. CDR3 bases: TGTGCCAGCACCCCATGGGGTCAGCGCTACAATGAGCAGTTCTTC. This encodes CASTPWGQRYNEQFF.

This clonotype was seen ten or more times. The chain is built from TRBV10-3 and TRBJ2-1; TRBD2 agrees at 9 bases. The length of the CDR3 is 15 residues. Germline values: CDR1 ENHRY, CDR2 SYGVKD. Unmatched junction bases numbered 6, after V lost 3 bases and J lost 6 bases. CDR3 in amino acids: CAISEGSGSGNEQFF. The DNA for the CDR3 is TGTGCCATCAGTGAAGGTAGCGGGAGTGGCAATGAGCAGTTCTTC.

V gene TRBV18 combines with J gene TRBJ2-2, with 9 bases matching TRBD1. V lost 3 bases, J lost 9 bases, and 5 bases stayed unmatched. The CDR3 is 14 residues long. The V gene's germline CDR1 is KGHSH and CDR2 LQKENI. The CDR3 DNA reads TGTGCCAGCTCACCCGGGACAGGGCTGTGGGAGCTGTTTTTT. Amino acids: CASSPGTGLWELFF.

This clonotype showed up many times. V is TRBV28 and J is TRBJ2-5; 8 nucleotides agree with TRBD2. Germline CDR1 is MDHEN and CDR2 is SYDVKM. V shed 5 bases and J 5 bases; nucleotides not matched to a gene: 10. This CDR3 comprises 15 residues. CDR3 coding DNA: TGTGCCAGCAGTCTCTCGGGGGGGATAGGGGAGACCCAGTACTTC. This codes for CASSLSGGIGETQYF.

Of note for this clonotype: A read error may be the cause here, since a much bigger clone is one base away. This chain connects TRBV18 to TRBJ2-7, with D possibly being TRBD1 (5 bases). Trimming shortened V by 6 bases and J by 2 bases, and 14 bases separated the two germline ends. Germline V gene sequence: CDR1 KGHSH, CDR2 LQKENI. The CDR3 contains 14 residues. The CDR3 DNA reads TGTGCCAGCTCCCATGGGGCAGCCACCTACGAGCAGTACTTC. It encodes CASSHGAATYEQYF.

The chain has TRBV20-1 and TRBJ2-3, with TRBD2 identical over 10 bases. This CDR3 contains 16 residues. Per germline, CDR1 DFQATT and CDR2 SNEGSKA (reference sequence). After removal of 3 bases from V and 6 bases from J, the junction contained 12 bases not matched to a gene. This chain's CDR3 is CSASPSSGRAGDTQYF. The CDR3 nucleotides are TGCAGTGCTAGCCCCTCCAGCGGGAGGGCCGGGGATACGCAGTATTTT.

This clonotype was observed at least ten times. The genes are TRBV28 and TRBJ1-1, with 7 bases aligning to TRBD1. The CDR3 has 15 amino acids. Germline V lookup: CDR1 MDHEN, CDR2 SYDVKM. J was trimmed by 3 bases and V by 2 bases; bases with no gene match: 6. The CDR3 DNA reads TGTGCCAGCAGTTTAAATGCAGGGGGGGACACTGAAGCTTTCTTT. Its protein is CASSLNAGGDTEAFF. The whole variable domain, remainder taken from reference TRBV28 and TRBJ1-1, is DVKVTQSSRYLVKRTGEKVFLECVQDMDHENMFWYRQDPGLGLRLIYFSYDVKMKEKGDIPEGYSVSREKKERFSLILESASTNQTSMYLCASSLNAGGDTEAFFGQGTRLTVV.

In this sample, this clonotype turned up many times. CDR3 residues: CASSPGISYEQYF. The CDR3 DNA reads TGCGCCAGCAGCCCCGGGATCTCCTACGAGCAGTACTTC. The chain couples TRBV5-1 to TRBJ2-7; tentative D call: TRBD2 (5 bases). CDR1 is SGHRS and CDR2 is YFSETQ in the germline V gene. V lost 4 bases and J 0 bases, leaving 8 bases between the germline ends. The CDR3 covers 13 residues.

On this clonotype itself: The junction and the germline gene differ at one end; a read error may be behind it. This rearrangement joins TRBV5-1 to TRBJ2-2; TRBD2 aligns across 13 bases. The CDR3 runs 16 residues. Germline CDR1 reads SGHRS; CDR2 reads YFSETQ. The CDR3 bases are TGCGCCAGCAGCTTGACTAGCGGGAGGGCCGTCGGGGAGATGTTTTTT. As protein: CASSLTSGRAVGEMFF.

The rearrangement links TRBV12-3 or TRBV12-4 to TRBJ2-1, with D tentatively TRBD1 or TRBD2 (5 bases each). There are 14 residues in the CDR3. Trimming took 6 bases from V and 7 from J, leaving 16 bases between them. The CDR3 reads CASRGVPSLNEQFF. DNA for the CDR3: TGTGCCAGCAGGGGGGTCCCCTCGCTAAATGAGCAGTTCTTC.

This chain uses TRBV5-1 with TRBJ2-7, with 8 bases lining up with TRBD2. This CDR3 is 14 amino acids long. Trimming took 4 bases from V and 3 from J; bases not matched to a gene: 6. Germline loops: CDR1 SGHRS, CDR2 YFSETQ. As DNA, the CDR3 is TGCGCCAGCAGCGAAAGCGGGAGCAGCTACGAGCAGTACTTC. This codes for CASSESGSSYEQYF.

This clonotype came up many times. The J gene is TRBJ2-7, the V gene TRBV5-1; D unresolved. Trimming took 0 bases from V and 3 from J, leaving 7 bases between them. Germline assignment: CDR1 SGHRS and CDR2 YFSETQ. This CDR3 is built from 13 residues. The CDR3 region has the DNA TGCGCCAGCAGCTTGGGGCACGACTACGAGCAGTACTTC. It translates to CASSLGHDYEQYF.

This clonotype was picked up many times. The rearrangement joins TRBV12-3 or TRBV12-4 to TRBJ2-5; no definite D call. Trimming stripped 5 bases from V and 2 bases from J, with 12 bases between. The CDR3 covers 14 residues. As DNA, the CDR3 is TGTGCCAGCAGTCTACGGGCTGTTCAAGAGACCCAGTACTTC. This translates into CASSLRAVQETQYF.

This clonotype occurred many times. The gene calls are TRBV12-3 or TRBV12-4 and TRBJ1-1; 8 positions match TRBD1. This CDR3 comprises 13 residues. V dropped 5 bases and J dropped 7; count of bases not matched to a gene: 6. CDR3 loop: CASSQGAAGEAFF. As DNA, the CDR3 is TGTGCCAGCAGTCAGGGGGCGGCGGGTGAAGCTTTCTTT.

This clonotype was recorded many times. The chain is built from TRBV12-3 or TRBV12-4 and TRBJ2-5; D gene ambiguous. There are 15 residues in the CDR3. V was trimmed by 5 bases and J by 1 base, leaving 14 bases between them. The CDR3 reads CASSPFHGPQETQYF. Here the CDR3 DNA reads TGTGCCAGCAGTCCATTTCACGGACCCCAAGAGACCCAGTACTTC.

Ten or more counts support this clonotype. J is TRBJ2-7 and V is TRBV12-3 or TRBV12-4; D not certain. With 1 base removed from V and 2 bases from J, the gap between germline ends came to 9 bases. The CDR3 is 14 amino acids. CDR3 residues: CASSLDHTTYEQYF. CDR3 nucleotide sequence: TGTGCCAGCAGTTTAGACCACACTACCTACGAGCAGTACTTC.

V and J are TRBV29-1 and TRBJ2-1; 7 nucleotides match TRBD2. The V gene end was trimmed by 4 bases and the J gene end by 3 bases; junction bases not matched to a gene: 3. The CDR3 consists of 13 residues. Germline CDR1 and CDR2: SQVTM and ANQGSEA. The CDR3 coding sequence is TGCAGCGTTGGCACGGGAGGCTACAATGAGCAGTTCTTC. It yields the protein CSVGTGGYNEQFF.

This chain links TRBV29-1 with TRBJ2-7, with 9 bases aligning to TRBD1. CDR3 length: 13 amino acids. CDR1 and CDR2 from the germline V gene are SQVTM and ANQGSEA. The V and J ends lost 6 bases and 1 base, in that order; junction bases with no gene match: 4. CDR3 nucleotides: TGCAGCGTAGAGACAGGGGGATCCTACGAGCAGTACTTC. Encoded protein: CSVETGGSYEQYF.

This chain uses TRBV4-1 with TRBJ1-3; tentatively, D is TRBD1 (6 bases). The CDR3 has 17 amino acids. CDR1 and CDR2 from the germline V gene are MGHRA and YSYEKL. The V gene lost 3 bases and the J gene lost 1 base, with 16 bases spanning the gap. The CDR3 DNA reads as TGCGCCAGCAGCCACCCTTCGAGGGGGTTTTCTGGAAACACCATATATTTT. It specifies CASSHPSRGFSGNTIYF.

This clonotype occurred many times. The chain uses TRBV5-1 and TRBJ1-3; D gene ambiguous. The CDR3 runs 14 residues. The germline gives CDR1 SGHRS, CDR2 YFSETQ. Trimming pared 4 bases from V and 0 bases from J, leaving 8 bases between. CDR3 loop: CASSDVSSGNTIYF. The CDR3 DNA reads as TGCGCCAGCAGCGATGTAAGCTCTGGAAACACCATATATTTT.

This clonotype was seen more than once but under ten times. This chain joins TRBV5-6 and TRBJ2-7; 9 bases map to TRBD1. The V segment lost 2 bases and the J segment 5 bases; nucleotides outside the gene matches: 5. Germline CDR1 is SGHDT and CDR2 is YYEEEE. The CDR3 runs 14 residues. CDR3 sequence: CASSFGTGFHEQYF. Written as DNA, the CDR3 is TGTGCCAGCAGCTTTGGGACAGGGTTCCACGAGCAGTACTTC.